This T cell receptor beta chain stems from a study of response to subunit inactivated influenza vaccine. Each CDR3 protein gets one entry after TCRdb re-called the RT-PCR reads with MiXCR. The repertoire holds around 750,000 distinct CDR3 sequences, 21% seen once, with roughly 10% in the top ten. For this clonotype: The antigen remains unidentified.

Whole-study results and caveats: Seasonal influenza vaccination, on each occasion, was suggested by the authors to recruit few new T cells.

The CDR3 is 14 amino acids. V lost 4 bases and J lost 4; bases outside the gene matches: 3. Per the germline V gene, CDR1 is LGHNA and CDR2 is YSLEER. The material was PBMCs from blood, obtained 4 to 6 days after vaccination. The clonotype originates from a man aged 45-60 years who received an inactivated influenza vaccine. The chain employs TRBV4-3 and TRBJ2-2; 7 bases map to TRBD2. Here the CDR3 reads CASSLLASTGELFF. CDR3 in DNA: TGCGCCAGCAGCCTACTAGCGAGCACCGGGGAGCTGTTTTTT.